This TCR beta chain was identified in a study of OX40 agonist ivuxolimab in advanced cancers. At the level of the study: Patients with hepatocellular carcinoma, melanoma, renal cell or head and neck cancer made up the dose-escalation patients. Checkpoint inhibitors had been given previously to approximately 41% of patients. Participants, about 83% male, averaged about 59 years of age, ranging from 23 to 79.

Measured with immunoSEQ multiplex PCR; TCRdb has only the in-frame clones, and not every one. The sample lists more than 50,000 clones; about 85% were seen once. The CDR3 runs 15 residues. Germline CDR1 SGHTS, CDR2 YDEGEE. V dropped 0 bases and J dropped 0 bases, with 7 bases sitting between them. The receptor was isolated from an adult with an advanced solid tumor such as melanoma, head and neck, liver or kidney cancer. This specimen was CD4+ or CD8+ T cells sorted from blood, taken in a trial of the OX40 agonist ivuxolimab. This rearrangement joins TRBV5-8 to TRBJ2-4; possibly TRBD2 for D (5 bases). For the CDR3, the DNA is TGTGCCAGCAGCTTGGTTCGGGGAGCCAAAAACATTCAGTACTTC. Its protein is CASSLVRGAKNIQYF. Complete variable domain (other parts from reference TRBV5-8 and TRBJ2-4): EAGVTQSPTHLIKTRGQQATLRCSPISGHTSVYWYQQALGLGLQFLLWYDEGEERNRGNFPPRFSGRQFPNYSSELNVNALELEDSALYLCASSLVRGAKNIQYFGAGTRLSVL.